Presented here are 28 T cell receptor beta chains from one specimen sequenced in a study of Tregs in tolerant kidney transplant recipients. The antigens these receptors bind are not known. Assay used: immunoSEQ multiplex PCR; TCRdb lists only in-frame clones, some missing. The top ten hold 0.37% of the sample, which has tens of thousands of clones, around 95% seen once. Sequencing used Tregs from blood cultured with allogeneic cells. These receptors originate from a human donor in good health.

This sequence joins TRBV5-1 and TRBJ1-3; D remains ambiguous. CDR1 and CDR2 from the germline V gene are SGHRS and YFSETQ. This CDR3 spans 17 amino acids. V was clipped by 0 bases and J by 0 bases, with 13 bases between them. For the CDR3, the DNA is TGCGCCAGCAGCTTGGGAGACCAGCCCCTCTCTGGAAACACCATATATTTT. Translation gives CASSLGDQPLSGNTIYF.

CDR3 region: CASSLVLGDYEQYF. The CDR3 DNA follows: TGTGCCAGCAGCTTAGTTTTGGGTGACTACGAGCAGTACTTC. V is TRBV7-8 and J is TRBJ2-7; D gene uncertain. Trimming took off 1 base at V and 3 bases at J, with 10 bases between the two ends. The germline V gene has CDR1 SGHVS and CDR2 FQNEAQ. The length of the CDR3 is 14 residues.

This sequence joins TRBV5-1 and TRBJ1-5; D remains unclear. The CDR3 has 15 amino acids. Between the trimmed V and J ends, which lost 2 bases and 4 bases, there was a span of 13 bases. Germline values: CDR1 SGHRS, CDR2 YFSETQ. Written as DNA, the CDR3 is TGCGCCAGCAGCTTAATCCCGGGGAATAATCAGCCCCAGCATTTT. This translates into CASSLIPGNNQPQHF. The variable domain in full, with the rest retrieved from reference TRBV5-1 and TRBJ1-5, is KAGVTQTPRYLIKTRGQQVTLSCSPISGHRSVSWYQQTPGQGLQFLFEYFSETQRNKGNFPGRFSGRQFSNSRSEMNVSTLELGDSALYLCASSLIPGNNQPQHFGDGTRLSIL.

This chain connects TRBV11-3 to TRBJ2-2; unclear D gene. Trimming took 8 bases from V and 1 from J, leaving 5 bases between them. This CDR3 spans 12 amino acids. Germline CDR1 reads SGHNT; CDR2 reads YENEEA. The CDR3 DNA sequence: TGTGCCAGCGGGGAGAACACCGGGGAGCTGTTTTTT. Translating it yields CASGENTGELFF.

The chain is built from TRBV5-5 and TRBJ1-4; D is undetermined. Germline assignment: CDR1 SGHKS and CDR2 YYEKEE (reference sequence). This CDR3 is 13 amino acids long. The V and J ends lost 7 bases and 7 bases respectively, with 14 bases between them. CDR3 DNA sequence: TGTGCCAGCGGCGGTAGGGCGGGTGAAAAACTGTTTTTT. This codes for CASGGRAGEKLFF. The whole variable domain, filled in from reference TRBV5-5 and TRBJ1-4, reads DAGVTQSPTHLIKTRGQQVTLRCSPISGHKSVSWYQQVLGQGPQFIFQYYEKEERGRGNFPDRFSARQFPNYSSELNVNALLLGDSALYLCASGGRAGEKLFFGSGTQLSVL.

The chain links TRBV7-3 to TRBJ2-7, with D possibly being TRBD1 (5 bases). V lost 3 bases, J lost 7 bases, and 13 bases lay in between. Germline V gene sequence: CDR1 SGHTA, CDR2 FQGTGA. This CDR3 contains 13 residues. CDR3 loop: CASSLFRAGEQYF. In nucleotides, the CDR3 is TGTGCCAGCAGCTTGTTCAGGGCAGGGGAGCAGTACTTC.

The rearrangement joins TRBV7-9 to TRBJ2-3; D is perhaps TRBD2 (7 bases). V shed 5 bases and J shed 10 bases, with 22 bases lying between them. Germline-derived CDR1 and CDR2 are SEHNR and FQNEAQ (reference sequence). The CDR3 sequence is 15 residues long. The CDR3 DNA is TGTGCCAGCAGCCCGGGCGGGGGCCTAGAGGTGGCGCAGTATTTT. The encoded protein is CASSPGGGLEVAQYF.

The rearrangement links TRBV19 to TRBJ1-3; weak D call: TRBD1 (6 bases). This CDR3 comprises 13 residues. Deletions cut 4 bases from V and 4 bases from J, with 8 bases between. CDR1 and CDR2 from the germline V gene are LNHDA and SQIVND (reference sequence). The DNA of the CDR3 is TGTGCCAGTAGTACAGGGACAGGAAACACCATATATTTT. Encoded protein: CASSTGTGNTIYF.

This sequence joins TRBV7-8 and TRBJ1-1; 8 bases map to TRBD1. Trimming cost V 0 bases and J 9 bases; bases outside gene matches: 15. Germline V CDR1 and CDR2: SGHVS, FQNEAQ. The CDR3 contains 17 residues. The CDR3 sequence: CASSLAYTRDRSKKAFF. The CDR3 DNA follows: TGTGCCAGCAGCTTAGCTTACACCCGGGACAGGTCAAAAAAAGCTTTCTTT.

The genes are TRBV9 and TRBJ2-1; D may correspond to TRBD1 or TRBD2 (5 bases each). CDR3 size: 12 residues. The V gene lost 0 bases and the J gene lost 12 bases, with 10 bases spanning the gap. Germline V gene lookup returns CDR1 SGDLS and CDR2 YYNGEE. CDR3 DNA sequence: TGTGCCAGCAGCGTAGCCTCGGGACGGCAGTTCTTC. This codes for CASSVASGRQFF. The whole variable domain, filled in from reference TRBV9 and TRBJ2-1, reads DSGVTQTPKHLITATGQRVTLRCSPRSGDLSVYWYQQSLDQGLQFLIQYYNGEERAKGNILERFSAQQFPDLHSELNLSSLELGDSALYFCASSVASGRQFFGPGTRLTVL.

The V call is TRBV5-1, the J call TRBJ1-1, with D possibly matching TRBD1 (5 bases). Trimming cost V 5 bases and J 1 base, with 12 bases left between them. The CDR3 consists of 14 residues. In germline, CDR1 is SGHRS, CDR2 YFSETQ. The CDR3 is CASSQQGPNTEAFF. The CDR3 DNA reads TGCGCCAGCAGTCAGCAGGGACCGAACACTGAAGCTTTCTTT. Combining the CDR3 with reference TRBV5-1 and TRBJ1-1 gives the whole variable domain KAGVTQTPRYLIKTRGQQVTLSCSPISGHRSVSWYQQTPGQGLQFLFEYFSETQRNKGNFPGRFSGRQFSNSRSEMNVSTLELGDSALYLCASSQQGPNTEAFFGQGTRLTVV.

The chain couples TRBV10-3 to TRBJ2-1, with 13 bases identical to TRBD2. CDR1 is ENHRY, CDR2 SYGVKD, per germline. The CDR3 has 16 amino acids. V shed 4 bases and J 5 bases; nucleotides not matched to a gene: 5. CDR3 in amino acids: CAISVLAGGPDNEQFF. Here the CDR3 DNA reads TGTGCCATCAGTGTACTAGCGGGGGGGCCTGACAATGAGCAGTTCTTC.

The CDR3 reads CASKTDRLSNQPQHF. The CDR3 DNA follows: TGTGCCAGCAAAACCGACAGGCTCAGCAATCAGCCCCAGCATTTT. The J gene is TRBJ1-5, the V gene TRBV6-5; the D gene is possibly TRBD1 (6 bases). CDR1 and CDR2 (germline): MNHEY, SVGAGI. V was shortened by 7 bases and J by 1 base, with 14 bases between the two germline ends. This CDR3 is built from 15 residues.

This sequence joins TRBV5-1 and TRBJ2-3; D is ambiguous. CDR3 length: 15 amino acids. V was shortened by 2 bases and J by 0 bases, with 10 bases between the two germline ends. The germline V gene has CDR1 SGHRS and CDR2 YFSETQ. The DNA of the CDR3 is TGCGCCAGCAGCTTCAACAACCCCAGCACAGATACGCAGTATTTT. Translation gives CASSFNNPSTDTQYF.

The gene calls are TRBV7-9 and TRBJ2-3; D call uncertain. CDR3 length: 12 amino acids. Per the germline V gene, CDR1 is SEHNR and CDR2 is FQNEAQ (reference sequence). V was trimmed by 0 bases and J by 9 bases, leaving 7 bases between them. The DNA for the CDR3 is TGTGCCAGCAGCTTAGCCCTCGAGACGCAGTATTTT. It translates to CASSLALETQYF.

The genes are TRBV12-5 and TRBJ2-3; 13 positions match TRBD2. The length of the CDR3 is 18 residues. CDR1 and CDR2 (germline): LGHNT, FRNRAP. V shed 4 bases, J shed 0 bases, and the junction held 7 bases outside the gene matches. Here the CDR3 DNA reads TGTGCTAGTGGTTGGACGGGACTAGCGGGGTCTAGCACAGATACGCAGTATTTT. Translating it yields CASGWTGLAGSSTDTQYF.

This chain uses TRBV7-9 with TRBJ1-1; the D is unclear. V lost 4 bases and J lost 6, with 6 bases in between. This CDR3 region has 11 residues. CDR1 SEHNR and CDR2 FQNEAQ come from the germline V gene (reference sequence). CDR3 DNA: TGTGCCAGCAGCTACCCTTCTGAAGCTTTCTTT. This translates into CASSYPSEAFF.

CDR3 residues: CAWSLEWGQGVYEQYF. DNA for the CDR3: TGTGCCTGGAGTCTGGAATGGGGACAGGGGGTGTACGAGCAGTACTTC. The rearrangement joins TRBV30 to TRBJ2-7, with TRBD1 matching over 11 bases. CDR1 is GTSNPN, CDR2 SVGIG, per germline (reference sequence). This CDR3 comprises 16 residues. V lost 2 bases, J lost 4 bases, and 10 bases stayed unmatched.

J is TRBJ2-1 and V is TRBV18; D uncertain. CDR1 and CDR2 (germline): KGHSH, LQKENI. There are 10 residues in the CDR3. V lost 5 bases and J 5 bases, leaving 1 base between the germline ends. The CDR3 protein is CASSNNEQFF. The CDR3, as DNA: TGTGCCAGCTCAAACAATGAGCAGTTCTTC.

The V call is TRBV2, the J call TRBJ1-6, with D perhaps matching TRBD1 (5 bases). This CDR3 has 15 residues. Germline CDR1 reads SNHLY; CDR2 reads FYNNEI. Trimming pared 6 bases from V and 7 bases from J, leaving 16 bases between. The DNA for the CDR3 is TGTGCCAGCAGCGACATGGGACTCCCAAATTCACCCCTCCACTTT. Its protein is CASSDMGLPNSPLHF.

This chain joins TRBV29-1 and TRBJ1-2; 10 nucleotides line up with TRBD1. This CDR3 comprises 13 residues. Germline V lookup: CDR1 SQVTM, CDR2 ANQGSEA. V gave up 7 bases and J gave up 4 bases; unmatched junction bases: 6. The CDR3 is CSARQGASYGYTF. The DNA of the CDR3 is TGCAGCGCAAGACAGGGGGCGTCCTATGGCTACACCTTC.

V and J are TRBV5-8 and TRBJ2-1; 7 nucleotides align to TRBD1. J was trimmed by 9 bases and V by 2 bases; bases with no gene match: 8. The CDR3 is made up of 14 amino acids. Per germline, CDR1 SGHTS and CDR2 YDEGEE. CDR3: CASSFGQVLGEQFF. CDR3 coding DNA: TGTGCCAGCAGCTTTGGACAGGTCTTGGGTGAGCAGTTCTTC.

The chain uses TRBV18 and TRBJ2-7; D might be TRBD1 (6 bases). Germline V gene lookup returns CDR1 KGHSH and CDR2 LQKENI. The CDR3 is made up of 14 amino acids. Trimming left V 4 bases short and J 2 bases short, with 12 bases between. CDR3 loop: CASSRGPEPYEQYF. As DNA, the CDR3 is TGTGCCAGCTCACGGGGGCCGGAACCCTACGAGCAGTACTTC. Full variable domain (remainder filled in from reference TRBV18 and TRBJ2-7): NAGVMQNPRHLVRRRGQEARLRCSPMKGHSHVYWYRQLPEEGLKFMVYLQKENIIDESGMPKERFSAEFPKEGPSILRIQQVVRGDSAAYFCASSRGPEPYEQYFGPGTRLTVT.

This CDR3 is CASSDRVIGGYTF. DNA for the CDR3: TGTGCCAGCAGTGACAGGGTTATTGGTGGCTACACCTTC. The chain has TRBV6-1 and TRBJ1-2, with a weak D call TRBD1 (5 bases). Germline V gene sequence: CDR1 MNHNS, CDR2 SASEGT. V lost 3 bases and J lost 7, with 12 bases in between. The CDR3 spans 13 residues.

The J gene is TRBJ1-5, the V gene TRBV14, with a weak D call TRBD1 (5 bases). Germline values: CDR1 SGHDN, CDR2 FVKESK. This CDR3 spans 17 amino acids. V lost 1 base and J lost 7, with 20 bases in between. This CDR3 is CASSQVRPREFCQPQHF. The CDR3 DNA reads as TGTGCCAGCAGCCAAGTTCGTCCCAGGGAGTTTTGCCAGCCCCAGCATTTT.

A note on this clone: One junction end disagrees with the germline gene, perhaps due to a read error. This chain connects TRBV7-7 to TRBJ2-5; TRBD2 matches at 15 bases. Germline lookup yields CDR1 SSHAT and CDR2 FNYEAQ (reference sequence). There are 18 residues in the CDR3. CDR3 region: CASSPWGLAGGEQETQYF. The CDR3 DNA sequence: TGTGCTAGCAGCCCATGGGGACTAGCGGGGGGCGAACAAGAGACCCAGTACTTC.

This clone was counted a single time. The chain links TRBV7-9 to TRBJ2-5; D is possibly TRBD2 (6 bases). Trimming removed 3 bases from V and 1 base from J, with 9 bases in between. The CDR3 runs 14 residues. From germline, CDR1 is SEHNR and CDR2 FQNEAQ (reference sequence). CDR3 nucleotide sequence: TGTGCCAGCAGCTTTCCCGGGGGCCAAGAGACCCAGTACTTC. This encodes CASSFPGGQETQYF.

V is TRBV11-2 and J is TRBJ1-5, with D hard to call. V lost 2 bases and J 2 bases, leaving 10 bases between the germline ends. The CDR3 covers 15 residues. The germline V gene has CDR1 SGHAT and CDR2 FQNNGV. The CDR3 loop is CASSLYPTGNQPQHF. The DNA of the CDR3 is TGTGCCAGCAGCTTATACCCAACAGGCAATCAGCCCCAGCATTTT.